This TCR beta chain was sequenced for a study of OX40 agonist ivuxolimab in advanced cancers. Across the whole study: Ivuxolimab, an agonistic anti-OX40 (CD134) antibody, was given to patients.

The CDR3 is 14 amino acids. Trimming removed 6 bases from V and 4 bases from J; junction bases left unmatched: 4. Germline-derived CDR1 and CDR2 are ENHRY and SYGVKD. Measured with immunoSEQ multiplex PCR; TCRdb has only the in-frame clones, and not every one. The sample has 78,000 or so clones, approximately 90% seen once. Individuals having autoimmune disease history or systemic immunosuppression were not enrolled. This TCR came from an adult with an advanced solid tumor such as melanoma, head and neck, liver or kidney cancer. This sample comprised CD4+ or CD8+ T cells sorted from blood, obtained in a trial of the OX40 agonist ivuxolimab. The V and J genes are TRBV10-3 and TRBJ2-7; TRBD1 matches at 12 bases. DNA for the CDR3: TGTGCCATCAGCCCGGGACAGGGGGCTTACGAGCAGTACTTC. It translates to CAISPGQGAYEQYF.